This TCR beta chain was documented in a study of blood T cell repertoires in COVID-19. Seattle-derived patients entered the study during active infection and were followed longitudinally. Original handling: Using reference gene primer amplification, nucleated cell counts were estimated. Measured with immunoSEQ multiplex PCR; TCRdb has only the in-frame clones, and not every one. V and J calls and clone size are as listed in that table; D and trimming were resolved from the DNA. The profile shows around 150,000 clones, 70% to 85% of them singletons. Input material: peripheral blood. The receptor's source is a woman between 40 and 55 years old with COVID-19, enrolled during active disease.

DNA for the CDR3: TGCAGCGCCCCGTCTAGCGGGAGGGCCTCCTACAATGAGCAGTTCTTC. Its protein is CSAPSSGRASYNEQFF. This chain uses TRBV29-1 with TRBJ2-1, with TRBD2 matching 12 bases. CDR3 size: 16 residues. Germline trimming cut 7 bases from V and 0 bases from J; bases unmatched to any gene: 7. Germline V gene data show CDR1 as SQVTM and CDR2 as ANQGSEA.